These 17 T cell receptor beta chains originate from one sample sequenced in a study of cytotoxic CD8 clonotypes in ibrutinib-treated CLL. Repertoires were generated with immunoSEQ multiplex PCR, while TCRdb's copy carries only in-frame clones and drops some. This sample carries roughly 200,000 clones, more than 70% of them seen once, and the ten largest clones take over 9.5%. Sequenced material: PBMCs, taken after 12 months of ibrutinib treatment. All receptors derive from a human donor with chronic lymphocytic leukemia.

The genes are TRBV28 and TRBJ1-1; D gene unclear. Trimming removed 5 bases from V and 11 bases from J, with 15 bases in between. The CDR3 is 12 amino acids. The V gene's germline CDR1 is MDHEN and CDR2 SYDVKM. Written as DNA, the CDR3 is TGTGCCAGCAGTCCAAAACGTAGTCGGGCTTTCTTT. Its translation is CASSPKRSRAFF.

This chain uses TRBV4-2 with TRBJ1-1; a weak D match, TRBD1 (5 bases). The CDR3 is made up of 12 amino acids. The germline V and J ends were trimmed by 4 bases and 5 bases, with 8 bases remaining between them. CDR1 and CDR2 from the germline V gene are LGHNA and YNFKEQ. The CDR3 DNA follows: TGTGCCAGCAGCCCGGGGGTTACTGAAGCTTTCTTT. Its protein is CASSPGVTEAFF.

The CDR3 DNA reads as TGTGCCAGCAGCCCTTTTGCAGGGCCCGGAAACACCATATATTTT. Its translation: CASSPFAGPGNTIYF. This chain links TRBV5-4 with TRBJ1-3; D might be TRBD1 (5 bases). Between the trimmed V and J ends, which lost 4 bases and 4 bases, there was a span of 15 bases. In germline, CDR1 is SGHNT, CDR2 YYREEE (reference sequence). The CDR3 covers 15 residues.

This clone was picked up a small number of times. The gene calls are TRBV6-6 and TRBJ1-2; possible D gene TRBD1, 6 bases. Trimming cost V 11 bases and J 6 bases, with 28 bases left between them. The CDR3 runs to 16 residues. The germline V gene has CDR1 MNHNY and CDR2 SVGAGI (reference sequence). In nucleotides, the CDR3 is TGTGCCGCCAGCGGACAGCGGCCCCCCTTTCCGAATGGCTACACCTTC. It yields the protein CAASGQRPPFPNGYTF.

The J gene is TRBJ1-5, the V gene TRBV15; no reliable D call. This CDR3 has 15 amino acids. The ends were cut back, 0 bases at V and 2 bases at J, with 8 bases in the middle. The germline gives CDR1 LNHNV, CDR2 YYDKDF (reference sequence). In DNA, the CDR3 is TGTGCCACCAGCAGAGATTCGACACGCAATCAGCCCCAGCATTTT. Its protein product is CATSRDSTRNQPQHF.

The sample holds one count of this clone. The chain has TRBV11-3 and TRBJ1-3; D might be TRBD1 (5 bases). Germline V lookup: CDR1 SGHNT, CDR2 YENEEA. The V end was cut by 5 bases, the J end by 2 bases, with 13 bases between. This CDR3 is built from 15 residues. CDR3 in DNA: TGTGCCAGCAGCCCACGGGGGACGCCTGGAAACACCATATATTTT. Translating gives CASSPRGTPGNTIYF.

V and J are TRBV11-2 and TRBJ1-4, with a possible D match to TRBD1 (6 bases). The germline V gene encodes CDR1 SGHAT and CDR2 FQNNGV. The CDR3 loop spans 12 amino acids. Trimming shortened V by 8 bases and J by 10 bases, and 14 bases separated the two germline ends. The CDR3 region is CASRGASLKLFF. In DNA, the CDR3 is TGTGCCAGCCGGGGGGCGTCTTTAAAACTGTTTTTT.

This clone was counted only a few times. The rearrangement links TRBV13 to TRBJ1-2; D not resolved. There are 13 residues in the CDR3. V was shortened by 5 bases and J by 7 bases, with 14 bases between the two germline ends. Germline V gene sequence: CDR1 PRHDT, CDR2 FYEKMQ (reference sequence). The CDR3 sequence: CASSKSLEGGYTF. The DNA for the CDR3 is TGTGCCAGCAGCAAATCTCTAGAAGGTGGCTACACCTTC.

The V and J genes are TRBV2 and TRBJ1-3; no reliable D call. The CDR3 runs to 13 residues. V was shortened by 4 bases and J by 0 bases, with 4 bases between the two germline ends. Looked up from germline, CDR1 is SNHLY and CDR2 is FYNNEI. The chain's CDR3 is CASSATSGNTIYF. CDR3 DNA sequence: TGTGCCAGCAGTGCCACCTCTGGAAACACCATATATTTT.

The gene calls are TRBV7-8 and TRBJ2-2, with TRBD2 matching over 9 bases. The V and J ends lost 6 bases and 0 bases, in that order; junction bases with no gene match: 2. There are 15 residues in the CDR3. Germline V CDR1 and CDR2: SGHVS, FQNEAQ. This chain's CDR3 is CASRAGGPNTGELFF. CDR3 in DNA: TGTGCCAGCAGAGCGGGAGGCCCGAACACCGGGGAGCTGTTTTTT.

The chain is built from TRBV18 and TRBJ2-5; the match to TRBD1 covers 9 bases. The CDR3 runs to 15 residues. Germline-derived CDR1 and CDR2 are KGHSH and LQKENI. The trim removed 3 bases at V and 4 bases at J, leaving 6 bases unmatched. In DNA, the CDR3 is TGTGCCAGCTCACCTAGGACAGGGGAAGGAGAGACCCAGTACTTC. Its protein is CASSPRTGEGETQYF.

The rearrangement joins TRBV5-8 to TRBJ2-3, with TRBD2 matching 8 bases. CDR3 size: 13 residues. J was trimmed by 5 bases and V by 6 bases; bases with no gene match: 5. Germline loops: CDR1 SGHTS, CDR2 YDEGEE. This CDR3 reads CASTSREGDTQYF. CDR3 nucleotides: TGTGCCAGCACCTCCCGGGAGGGAGATACGCAGTATTTT.

The chain carries TRBV18 and TRBJ2-3; D may correspond to TRBD1 or TRBD2 (7 bases each). Trimming cost V 2 bases and J 3 bases, with 15 bases left between them. Looked up from germline, CDR1 is KGHSH and CDR2 is LQKENI. The CDR3 totals 16 residues. CDR3 bases: TGTGCCAGCTCACCAGGGAGGGGGCGAGGAACAGATACGCAGTATTTT. As protein: CASSPGRGRGTDTQYF. The complete variable domain, with remaining parts taken from reference TRBV18 and TRBJ2-3, reads NAGVMQNPRHLVRRRGQEARLRCSPMKGHSHVYWYRQLPEEGLKFMVYLQKENIIDESGMPKERFSAEFPKEGPSILRIQQVVRGDSAAYFCASSPGRGRGTDTQYFGPGTRLTVL.

This clone has only a few counts. This chain links TRBV6-5 with TRBJ2-7; weak D call: TRBD2 (5 bases). The CDR3 totals 12 residues. Trimming cost V 7 bases and J 7 bases, with 14 bases left between them. The germline CDR1 and CDR2 sequences are MNHEY and SVGAGI. The CDR3 spells CASTLTSGEQYF. In DNA form, the CDR3 reads TGTGCCAGCACCCTGACATCGGGGGAGCAGTACTTC.

This clone was recorded once. The CDR3 here is CASAAGRDQQFF. The CDR3 bases are TGTGCTAGTGCAGCCGGTCGGGACCAGCAGTTCTTC. The V and J genes are TRBV12-5 and TRBJ2-1; D tentatively reads TRBD1 or TRBD2 (5 bases each). Trimming took 7 bases from V and 11 from J, leaving 15 bases between them. CDR1 and CDR2 (germline): LGHNT, FRNRAP. The CDR3 covers 12 residues. Drawing the rest from reference TRBV12-5 and TRBJ2-1, the complete variable domain is DARVTQTPRHKVTEMGQEVTMRCQPILGHNTVFWYRQTMMQGLELLAYFRNRAPLDDSGMPKDRFSAEMPDATLATLKIQPSEPRDSAVYFCASAAGRDQQFFGPGTRLTVL.

This rearrangement joins TRBV7-8 to TRBJ2-7, with D perhaps matching TRBD1 (6 bases). CDR1 and CDR2 from the germline V gene are SGHVS and FQNEAQ. The CDR3 runs to 13 residues. V lost 6 bases and J 0 bases, leaving 9 bases between the germline ends. Here the CDR3 DNA reads TGTGCCAGCAGGGACAGCCTCTCCTACGAGCAGTACTTC. Its translation is CASRDSLSYEQYF.

This clone appeared once. The rearrangement links TRBV2 to TRBJ1-1; D gene unclear. V lost 0 bases to trimming and J lost 0 bases, with 8 bases between them. The CDR3 has 15 residues. Germline V gene lookup returns CDR1 SNHLY and CDR2 FYNNEI. CDR3 nucleotide sequence: TGTGCCAGCAGTGAAGCGGAGCGGATGAACACTGAAGCTTTCTTT. It codes for CASSEAERMNTEAFF.